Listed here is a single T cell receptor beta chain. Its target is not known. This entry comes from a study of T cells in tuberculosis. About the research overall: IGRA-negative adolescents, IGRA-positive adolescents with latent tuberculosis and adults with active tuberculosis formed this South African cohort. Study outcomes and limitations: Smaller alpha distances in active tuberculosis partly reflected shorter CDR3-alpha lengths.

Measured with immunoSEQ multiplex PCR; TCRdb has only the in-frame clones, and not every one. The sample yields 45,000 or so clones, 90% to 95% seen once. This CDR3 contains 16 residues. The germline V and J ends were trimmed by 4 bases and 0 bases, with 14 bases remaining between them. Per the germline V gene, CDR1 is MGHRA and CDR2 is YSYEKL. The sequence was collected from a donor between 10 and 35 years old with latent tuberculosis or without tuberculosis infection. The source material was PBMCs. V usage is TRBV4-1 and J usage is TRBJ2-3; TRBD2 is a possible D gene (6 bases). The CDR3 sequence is CASSPPRGESTDTQYF. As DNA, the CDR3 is TGCGCCAGCAGCCCCCCGCGCGGGGAGAGCACAGATACGCAGTATTTT.